The T cell receptor (beta chain) under discussion was sequenced for a study of shared T cell receptors in the human thymus. TCRdb keeps only in-frame clones here, not all; method: immunoSEQ multiplex PCR. The sample has roughly 560,000 clones; around 82% are singletons. Germline CDR1 reads SQVTM; CDR2 reads ANQGSEA. The CDR3 contains 15 residues. V gave up 1 base and J gave up 3 bases, with 13 bases separating them. This same sample was also taken into another study, of human thymus T cells. That paper states: Healthy Finnish infants having corrective surgery for congenital heart defects served as donors. Thymus specimens were resections from corrective heart surgery. Thymic and blood repertoires appeared to display a bias in their usage of V and J genes. Highly overlapping thymic repertoires in unrelated individuals were reported by related research.

The gene calls are TRBV29-1 and TRBJ1-3; D is ambiguous. This TCR came from a boy under three years old with a congenital heart defect. Sequenced: thymocytes. DNA of the CDR3: TGCAGCGTTGAAGGACCGGGAGGAGATGGAAACACCATATATTTT. This translates into CSVEGPGGDGNTIYF.